This TCR beta chain is drawn from a study of cytomegalovirus exposure and HLA in healthy donors. Findings and caveats of the study: Usually a TCR sequence was rare, but some public TCRs were found in many donors. In vitro checks showed that a few CMV-associated chains really do target CMV antigens. For cytomegalovirus status, the classifier reportedly gave diagnoses with high specificity and sensitivity.

The CDR3 sequence is 18 residues long. The V and J ends lost 2 bases and 2 bases respectively, with 19 bases between them. Worth noting for this clone: The antigen remains unidentified.

Sequenced by immunoSEQ multiplex PCR; TCRdb stores in-frame clones only, minus some. The data show hundreds of thousands of clones, with around 86% seen just once and 1.5% to 2.5% held by the top ten. Sequenced sample: PBMCs. The TCR comes from a woman aged 18-35 years in good health and CMV-seropositive. V and J are TRBV23-1 and TRBJ2-1; D may be TRBD1 (5 bases). TRBV23-1 is designated an ORF whose function remains uncertain. CDR3 protein: CASSQPGIDSSPYNEQFF. The CDR3 DNA follows: TGCGCCAGCAGTCAACCCGGAATTGACAGTTCTCCCTACAATGAGCAGTTCTTC.